This T cell receptor beta chain comes out of a study of cytomegalovirus exposure and HLA in healthy donors. As regards this clone: Its specificity is not known.

Germline V gene lookup returns CDR1 SEHNR and CDR2 FQNEAQ (reference sequence). Trimming removed 5 bases at V and 6 bases at J, with 17 bases between. The CDR3 spans 14 residues. Primers for the PCR totalled 60 Vbeta and 13 Jbeta. TCRdb's copy holds only in-frame clones and misses some; the assay was immunoSEQ multiplex PCR. The sample yields over 200,000 clones, over 60% seen once. Study conclusions and caveats: Researchers reportedly found TCR beta sequences accurately predicted most subjects' HLA-A and HLA-B alleles.

The origin of this receptor is a male donor in good health and CMV-seronegative. Material: PBMCs. V and J are TRBV7-9 and TRBJ2-7; D is perhaps TRBD1 (5 bases). In nucleotides, the CDR3 is TGTGCCAGCAGCGGGGCCCCCTCAGGGTGCGAGCAGTACTTC. It translates to CASSGAPSGCEQYF. Full variable domain (outside the CDR3, taken from reference TRBV7-9 and TRBJ2-7): DTGVSQNPRHKITKRGQNVTFRCDPISEHNRLYWYRQTLGQGPEFLTYFQNEAQLEKSRLLSDRFSAERPKGSFSTLEIQRTEQGDSAMYLCASSGAPSGCEQYFGPGTRLTVT.